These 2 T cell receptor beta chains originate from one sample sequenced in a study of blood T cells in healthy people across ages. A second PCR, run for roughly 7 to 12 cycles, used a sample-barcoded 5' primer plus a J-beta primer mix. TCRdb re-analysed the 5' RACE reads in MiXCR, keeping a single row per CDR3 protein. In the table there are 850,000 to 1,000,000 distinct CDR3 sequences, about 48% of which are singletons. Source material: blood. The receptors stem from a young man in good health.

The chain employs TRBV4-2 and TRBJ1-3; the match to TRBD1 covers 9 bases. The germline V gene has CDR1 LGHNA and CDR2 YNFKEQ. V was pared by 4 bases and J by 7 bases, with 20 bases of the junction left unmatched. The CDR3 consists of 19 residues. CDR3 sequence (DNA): TGTGCCAGCAGCCCTCCGGGACAGGGACTCGGTGGTTCGGCGAACACCATATATTTT. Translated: CASSPPGQGLGGSANTIYF.

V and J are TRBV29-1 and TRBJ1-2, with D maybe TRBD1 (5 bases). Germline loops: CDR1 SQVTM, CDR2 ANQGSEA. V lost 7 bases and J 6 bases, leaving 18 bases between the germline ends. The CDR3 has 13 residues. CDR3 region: CSAALGRNDGYTF. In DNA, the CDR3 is TGCAGCGCGGCTTTGGGGCGTAATGATGGCTACACCTTC.